The entry below gives a single T cell receptor beta chain sequence along with its context. The antigen it binds to is not known. Qualities for individual bases were not recorded, and no much larger clone is one base off. CDR1 and CDR2 are read off the germline V gene (reference sequence) as GTSNPN and SVGIG. The junction shows trimming of 4 bases on V and 4 bases on J, and the gene matches do not reach 8 bases of it. Taken from cysteine to phenylalanine, the CDR3 has 14 residues. This entry keeps only the CDR3 DNA: 42 bases, framed from base 1. TCRbeta CDR3 regions were amplified from genomic DNA by means of the immunoSEQ Assay, a bias-controlled multiplex PCR. The original pipeline was this. The number of nucleated cells in each sample was estimated by amplification of reference gene primers within the assay. To quantify the absolute abundance of each unique TCRbeta CDR3 rearrangement, sequence reads were collapsed and filtered. For each sample, productive Simpson clonality was calculated as the square root of Simpson's diversity index across productive rearrangements. What TCRdb holds here is the immuneACCESS table cut down to in-frame rearrangements. Part of the clones is not present; checked against another copy, under half of the missing clones reflect an unresolved V gene, and the others are unexplained. That table is the source of V, J and clone size, and D and trimming were worked out from the DNA. This sample is represented by 250,000 to 350,000 clones; around 87% of them were singletons. Together, the top ten hold 6.5% to 9.5% of the sample.

This entry comes from a study of blood T cell repertoires in COVID-19 (TCRdb year 2020). Broadly, across the study: Samples covering the acute and convalescent phases of COVID-19 were provided by collaborators in the United States, Italy and Spain. The prospective study material was composed of cDNA or gDNA derived from T cells, B-cell-depleted T cells, or PBMCs. The dataset comprised deeply sampled blood TCRbeta repertoires from subjects exposed to, actively infected with, or recovered from COVID-19. The repertoires were made available in a free public database intended to serve as a resource for research on the immune response to SARS-CoV-2. The samples were drawn from two sources: the first 160 participants of the ongoing ImmuneRACE study, and 1,000 to 1,500 subjects contributed by 6 global collaborators. The sample metadata nearly always contained a de-identified subject ID, COVID-19 status, age in years and sex. Where available, HLA class I and class II types were taken from metadata supplied by the sample provider and were not determined by assay-based typing.

Samples from volunteer blood donors who had recovered from COVID-19 were contributed by a second Seattle source. Whole blood was collected in K2EDTA tubes by collaborating institutions according to the institutions' own protocols. Collaborator samples were shipped for TCRbeta analysis as frozen whole blood, isolated PBMCs, or DNA extracted from either sample type. Paper-wide results and their limitations: The quantity of clinical and demographic metadata differed by source and by participant and was supplied without curation.

The source is a woman in her fifties or sixties who had recovered from COVID-19. The chain couples TRBV30 to TRBJ2-5; 8 bases in between match TRBD2. Sequencing was carried out using peripheral blood. At the DNA level, the sequence is TGTGCCTGGAAACCAGCGGGAGTGGTAGAGACCCAGTACTTC. It translates as CAWKPAGVVETQYF.